The rows below give T cell receptor beta chains drawn from one sample of a study of T cell responses to AZD1222 COVID-19 vaccine. Clones were sequenced by immunoSEQ multiplex PCR, and TCRdb holds only the in-frame ones, with some missing. The data show more than 110,000 clones, about 92% seen once. Source: peripheral blood, taken 28 days after the second AZD1222 dose. Every receptor here comes from an adult who received the AZD1222 COVID-19 vaccine. Each CDR3 is given with its conserved first and last residue. D genes are given only for firm matches. A clone size is listed for some rows: how often the clone was seen (once, few, many), or a class if it is expanded.

V	size	J	D	DNA	CDR3
TRBV7-3	.	TRBJ1-6	TRBD1	TGTGCCAGCAGCTTATACCCCACAGGGGACAATTCACCCCTCCACTTT	CASSLYPTGDNSPLHF
TRBV30	.	TRBJ1-4	TRBD1	TGTGCCTGGAGTGTGTCGGGGACAGCTAATGAAAAACTGTTTTTT	CAWSVSGTANEKLFF
TRBV5-4	.	TRBJ2-3	.	TGTGCCAGCAGCTTGGGTGCGGTGGATACGCAGTATTTT	CASSLGAVDTQYF
TRBV24-1	.	TRBJ1-5	.	TGTGCCACCAGTGCCCGAGGGGGCAATCAGCCCCAGCATTTT	CATSARGGNQPQHF
TRBV12-3/TRBV12-4	.	TRBJ2-1	.	TGTGCCAGCAGTCCCGGGGAATACAATGAGCAGTTCTTC	CASSPGEYNEQFF
TRBV10-3	.	TRBJ2-1	TRBD1	TGTGCCATCAGCGCCGGGACAGGGATTCAAAGCTCCTACAATGAGCAGTTCTTC	CAISAGTGIQSSYNEQFF
TRBV9	.	TRBJ2-7	TRBD2	TGTGCCAGCAGCGGGACTAGCGGGAGGAACTACGAGCAGTACTTC	CASSGTSGRNYEQYF
TRBV19	.	TRBJ2-3	.	TGTGCCAGTAGTAACCCCCGCTCCACAGATACGCAGTATTTT	CASSNPRSTDTQYF
TRBV10-2	few	TRBJ2-1	TRBD2	TGCGCCAGCAGTGGGCTAGCGGTAAACAATGAGCAGTTCTTC	CASSGLAVNNEQFF
TRBV19	.	TRBJ2-3	.	TGTGCCAGCACCAGTACAGATACGCAGTATTTT	CASTSTDTQYF
TRBV19	.	TRBJ2-7	.	TGTGCCAGTAGTATAGGGCCTGGCCTTGGCGAGCAGTACTTC	CASSIGPGLGEQYF
TRBV29-1	.	TRBJ2-7	.	TGCAGCGTTAGAGAAGGCGGCAAGTACGAGCAGTACTTC	CSVREGGKYEQYF
TRBV29-1	once	TRBJ2-5	.	TGCAGCGTGGTCGCGGGCCAGTTTGCAGAGACCCAGTACTTC	CSVVAGQFAETQYF
TRBV7-9	.	TRBJ2-7	TRBD1	TGTGCCAGCAGCCCAGACAGGGAAGGTAGCTACGAGCAGTACTTC	CASSPDREGSYEQYF
TRBV19	.	TRBJ1-3	.	TGTGCCATCCTGGACAACTCTGGAAACACCATATATTTT	CAILDNSGNTIYF
TRBV9	.	TRBJ1-2	.	TGTGCCAGCAGCGTAGCTGGGCAGGGCTATGGCTACACCTTC	CASSVAGQGYGYTF
TRBV4-3	once	TRBJ2-7	.	TGCGCCAGCAGCCAAGCGGTCAGGGCATCCTACGAGCAGTACTTC	CASSQAVRASYEQYF
TRBV24-1	.	TRBJ2-2	TRBD2	TGTGCCACCAGTGCAGGACTAGCGGGAGCCGGGGAGCTGTTTTTT	CATSAGLAGAGELFF
TRBV5-1	.	TRBJ2-1	TRBD2	TGCGCCAGCAGCCTATGGGGGGGTAAGGGTCTCAGCTCCTACAATGAGCAGTTCTTC	CASSLWGGKGLSSYNEQFF